A single T cell receptor beta chain is shown here with its context. What it binds is not known. These data come from a study of Ad26.COV2.S vaccination and SARS-CoV-2 variants. Study-level results: Spike-specific TCR breadth in vaccine recipients exceeded that seen in placebo recipients. Reportedly, spike-specific CD8+ and CD4+ T cell responses achieved substantial breadth once vaccination had taken place. Vaccine and placebo recipients had similar non-spike TCR breadth.

The junction had 6 bases not matched to a gene; V was cut back by 3 bases and J by 7 bases. CDR3 size: 15 residues. Germline CDR1 and CDR2: KGHSH and LQKENI. The repertoire was sequenced with immunoSEQ multiplex PCR; TCRdb's copy has only in-frame clones and lacks some. The table records 43,000 or so clones, approximately 80% of them present only once. The sample in question was peripheral blood, obtained after recovery from COVID-19. V usage is TRBV18 and J usage is TRBJ1-5; 10 nucleotides agree with TRBD1. The TCR comes from a human donor who had recovered from COVID-19. The CDR3 nucleotides read TGTGCCAGCTCACCGGCGACAGGGGGCATGCAGCCCCAGCATTTT. Amino acids: CASSPATGGMQPQHF.